One sample yielded the 13 T cell receptor beta chains listed below, sequenced in a study of T cells in Graves' hyperthyroidism and ophthalmopathy. RNA transcripts yielded amplified TCR beta CDR3 regions. The primer set for the first-round RT-PCR of the TCR CDR3 was HTBI. MiXCR, run by TCRdb on the multiplex PCR reads, gives a single entry per CDR3 protein. The repertoire holds 360,000 or so distinct CDR3 sequences, with about 16% as singletons. Sequencing used blood. The source of these receptors is an older woman with Graves' ophthalmopathy.

The sample holds many counts of this clonotype. V and J are TRBV30 and TRBJ1-5; D gene uncertain. The CDR3 totals 14 residues. The ends were cut back, 0 bases at V and 5 bases at J, with 11 bases in the middle. Germline V gives CDR1 GTSNPN, CDR2 SVGIG (reference sequence). The CDR3 DNA follows: TGTGCCTGGAGTGTACGCAGCACCGATCAGCCCCAGCATTTT. Translating gives CAWSVRSTDQPQHF.

In regard to this clonotype: A read error may be the cause here, since a much bigger clone is one base away. This chain uses TRBV30 with TRBJ1-4; possibly TRBD1 for D (6 bases). Per germline, CDR1 GTSNPN and CDR2 SVGIG (reference sequence). The CDR3 has 14 residues. The CDR3 bases are TGTGCCTGGAGTTTGGACAGATATAATGTAAAACTGTTTTTT. Translated, it gives CAWSLDRYNVKLFF.

In its sample, this clonotype was seen many times. The rearrangement links TRBV18 to TRBJ1-1; possible D gene TRBD1, 5 bases. V lost 6 bases and J 1 base, leaving 9 bases between the germline ends. This CDR3 comprises 13 residues. Germline CDR1 KGHSH, CDR2 LQKENI. The CDR3 nucleotides are TGTGCCAGCTCGGGCGGACAGAACACTGAAGCTTTCTTT. Translated: CASSGGQNTEAFF.

This clonotype was detected many times. This chain uses TRBV24-1 with TRBJ2-5; possibly TRBD1 for D (7 bases). The V gene lost 3 bases and the J gene lost 1 base, with 17 bases spanning the gap. CDR1 is KGHDR, CDR2 SFDVKD, per germline. The length of the CDR3 is 17 residues. CDR3 loop: CATSDGGSTGFQETQYF. CDR3 in DNA: TGTGCCACCAGTGATGGGGGGTCGACAGGGTTCCAAGAGACCCAGTACTTC.

This clonotype appeared many times. The rearrangement links TRBV30 to TRBJ2-7, with D perhaps matching TRBD2 (6 bases). V dropped 3 bases and J dropped 5 bases, with 23 bases sitting between them. This CDR3 region has 16 residues. Germline CDR1 GTSNPN, CDR2 SVGIG (reference sequence). CDR3 DNA sequence: TGTGCCTGGAGCCGCACCTTCGGAGGGCCCTCGAACGAGCAGTACTTC. Amino acid sequence: CAWSRTFGGPSNEQYF.

This clonotype occurred many times. V and J are TRBV7-2 and TRBJ2-3, with 14 bases identical to TRBD2. The trim removed 5 bases at V and 4 bases at J, leaving 5 bases unmatched. Germline CDR1 SGHTA, CDR2 FQGNSA. The CDR3 totals 16 residues. CDR3 nucleotide sequence: TGTGCCAGCAGCACGGGACTAGCGGGAGCGGCAGATACGCAGTATTTT. This codes for CASSTGLAGAADTQYF.

The table lists this clonotype with many counts. The V and J genes are TRBV7-2 and TRBJ2-7, with TRBD1 identical over 7 bases. V lost 0 bases to trimming and J lost 3 bases; unmatched junction nucleotides: 8. This CDR3 is 16 amino acids long. CDR1 and CDR2 (germline): SGHTA, FQGNSA. The CDR3 DNA follows: TGTGCCAGCAGCTTAGCGGGGCGTCGGGACAGCTACGAGCAGTACTTC. It codes for CASSLAGRRDSYEQYF.

This clonotype was detected only a few times. The rearrangement joins TRBV20-1 to TRBJ2-5; TRBD2 agrees at 8 bases. The ends lost 3 bases at V and 5 bases at J; junction bases unmatched: 23. This CDR3 contains 19 residues. Germline lookup yields CDR1 DFQATT and CDR2 SNEGSKA (reference sequence). The CDR3 region has the DNA TGCAGTGCTAGGCGTCCGGGGGGGGAGGGGTTCGTTTTACTGGAGACCCAGTACTTC. It specifies CSARRPGGEGFVLLETQYF.

Note on this clonotype: This may arise from a read error, as a much more abundant clone is one base away. The chain couples TRBV7-3 to TRBJ2-5; no definite D call. The CDR3 length is 15 residues. CDR1 and CDR2 (germline): SGHTA, FQGTGA. V shed 8 bases and J shed 0 bases, with 16 bases lying between them. The CDR3 sequence is CASPPPAGYQETQYF. The CDR3 bases are TGTGCCAGCCCACCCCCCGCCGGGTACCAAGAGACCCAGTACTTC.

V is TRBV20-1 and J is TRBJ2-7; 7 bases match TRBD1. Germline-derived CDR1 and CDR2 are DFQATT and SNEGSKA (reference sequence). J was trimmed by 4 bases and V by 1 base; bases with no gene match: 7. This CDR3 contains 14 residues. Here the CDR3 reads CSARAQDRPYEQYF. The CDR3, as DNA: TGCAGTGCTAGAGCTCAGGACAGGCCGTACGAGCAGTACTTC.

This clonotype came up many times. The chain joins TRBV20-1 to TRBJ1-6, with D maybe TRBD1 (5 bases). The germline gives CDR1 DFQATT, CDR2 SNEGSKA (reference sequence). Trimming removed 0 bases from V and 7 bases from J, with 13 bases in between. The CDR3 runs 15 residues. Here the CDR3 reads CSAREYRGGNSPLHF. CDR3 DNA: TGCAGTGCTAGAGAATATAGGGGTGGAAATTCACCCCTCCACTTT.

The table lists this clonotype with many counts. The genes are TRBV28 and TRBJ2-5; TRBD1 or TRBD2 may be the D gene (6 bases each). Germline CDR1 and CDR2: MDHEN and SYDVKM. The CDR3 contains 17 residues. Trimming took 3 bases from V and 2 from J, leaving 19 bases between them. CDR3 sequence (DNA): TGTGCCAGCAGTTTCCCGGGCTTAGGGGGGTATCAAGAGACCCAGTACTTC. It encodes CASSFPGLGGYQETQYF. The full variable domain, rest sourced from reference TRBV28 and TRBJ2-5, is DVKVTQSSRYLVKRTGEKVFLECVQDMDHENMFWYRQDPGLGLRLIYFSYDVKMKEKGDIPEGYSVSREKKERFSLILESASTNQTSMYLCASSFPGLGGYQETQYFGPGTRLLVL.

This chain links TRBV7-6 with TRBJ1-2; D gene uncertain. Germline V gives CDR1 SGHVS, CDR2 FNYEAQ. CDR3 length: 13 amino acids. The V end lost 4 bases, the J end lost 5 bases, and 11 bases lay between the germline ends. CDR3 nucleotide sequence: TGTGCCAGCAGCTCCAGCGGCGGTTATGGCTACACCTTC. Translated, it gives CASSSSGGYGYTF. Full variable domain (rest looked up from reference TRBV7-6 and TRBJ1-2): GAGVSQSPRYKVTKRGQDVALRCDPISGHVSLYWYRQALGQGPEFLTYFNYEAQQDKSGLPNDRFSAERPEGSISTLTIQRTEQRDSAMYRCASSSSGGYGYTFGSGTRLTVV.